This TCR beta chain was obtained from a study of identical twins. TCRdb called the 5' RACE reads again in MiXCR, with one record for every CDR3 protein. In the table there are roughly 630,000 distinct CDR3 sequences, just over 7% of which are singletons. The table lists this clonotype with many counts. The CDR3 is 16 residues long. CDR1 SGHDT and CDR2 YYEEEE come from the germline V gene. Trimming pared 0 bases from V and 0 bases from J, leaving 10 bases between. These sequences were also reported in another study, on yellow fever vaccine responses in identical twins.

The gene calls are TRBV5-6 and TRBJ1-5; D remains unclear. This sequence was found in a young woman in good health. Sequenced material: PBMCs. CDR3 in amino acids: CASSLGPGNSNQPQHF. The CDR3 DNA reads TGTGCCAGCAGCTTGGGGCCAGGAAATAGCAATCAGCCCCAGCATTTT. The entire variable domain, with the rest obtained from reference TRBV5-6 and TRBJ1-5, is as follows: DAGVTQSPTHLIKTRGQQVTLRCSPKSGHDTVSWYQQALGQGPQFIFQYYEEEERQRGNFPDRFSGHQFPNYSSELNVNALLLGDSALYLCASSLGPGNSNQPQHFGDGTRLSIL.